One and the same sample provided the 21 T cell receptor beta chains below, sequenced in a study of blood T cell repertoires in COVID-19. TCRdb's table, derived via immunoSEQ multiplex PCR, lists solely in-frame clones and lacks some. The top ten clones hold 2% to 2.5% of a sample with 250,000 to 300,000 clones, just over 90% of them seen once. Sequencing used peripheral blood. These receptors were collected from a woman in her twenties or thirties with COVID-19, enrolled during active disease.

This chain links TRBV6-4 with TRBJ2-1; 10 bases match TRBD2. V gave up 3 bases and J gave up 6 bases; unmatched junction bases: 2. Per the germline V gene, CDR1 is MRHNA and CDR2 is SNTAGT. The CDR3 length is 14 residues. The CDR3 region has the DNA TGTGCCAGCAGTGAGGCTAGCGGGAGCAATGAGCAGTTCTTC. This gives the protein CASSEASGSNEQFF.

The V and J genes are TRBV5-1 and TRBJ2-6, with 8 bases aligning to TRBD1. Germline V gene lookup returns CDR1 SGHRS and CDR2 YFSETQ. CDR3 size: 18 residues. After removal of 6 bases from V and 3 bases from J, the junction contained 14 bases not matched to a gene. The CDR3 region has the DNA TGCGCCAGCACGCTCCAGGGGCAGGGGGCGCTTGGGGCCAACGTCCTGACTTTC. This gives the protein CASTLQGQGALGANVLTF. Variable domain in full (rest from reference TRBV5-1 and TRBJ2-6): KAGVTQTPRYLIKTRGQQVTLSCSPISGHRSVSWYQQTPGQGLQFLFEYFSETQRNKGNFPGRFSGRQFSNSRSEMNVSTLELGDSALYLCASTLQGQGALGANVLTFGAGSRLTVL.

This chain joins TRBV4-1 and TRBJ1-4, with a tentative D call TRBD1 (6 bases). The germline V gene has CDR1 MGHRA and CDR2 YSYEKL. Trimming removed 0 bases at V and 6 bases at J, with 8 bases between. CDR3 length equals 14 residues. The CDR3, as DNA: TGCGCCAGCAGCCAAGATCCAGGGGATGAAAAACTGTTTTTT. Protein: CASSQDPGDEKLFF.

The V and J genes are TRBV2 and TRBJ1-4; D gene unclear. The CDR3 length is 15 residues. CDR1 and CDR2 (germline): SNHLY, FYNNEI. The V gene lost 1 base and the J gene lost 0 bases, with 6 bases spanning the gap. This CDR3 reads CASSEGQATNEKLFF. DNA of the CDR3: TGTGCCAGCAGTGAAGGGCAGGCAACTAATGAAAAACTGTTTTTT.

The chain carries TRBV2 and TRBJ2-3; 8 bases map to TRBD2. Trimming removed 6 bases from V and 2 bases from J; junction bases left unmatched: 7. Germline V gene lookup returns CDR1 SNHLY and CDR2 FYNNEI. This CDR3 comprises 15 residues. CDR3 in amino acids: CASSQLAGNTDTQYF. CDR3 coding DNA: TGTGCCAGCAGCCAGTTAGCGGGAAACACAGATACGCAGTATTTT.

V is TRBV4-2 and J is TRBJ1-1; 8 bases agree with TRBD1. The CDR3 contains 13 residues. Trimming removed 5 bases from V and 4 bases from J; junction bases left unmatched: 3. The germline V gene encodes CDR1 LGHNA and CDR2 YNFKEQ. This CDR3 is CASSVDRGTEAFF. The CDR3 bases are TGTGCCAGCAGCGTTGACAGGGGCACTGAAGCTTTCTTT.

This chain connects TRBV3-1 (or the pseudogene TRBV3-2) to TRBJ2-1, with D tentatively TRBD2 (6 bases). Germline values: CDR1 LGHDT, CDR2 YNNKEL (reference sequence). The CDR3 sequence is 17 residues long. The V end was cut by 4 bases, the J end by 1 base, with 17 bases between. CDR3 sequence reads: CASSRQRIGRSYNEQFF. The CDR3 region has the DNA TGTGCCAGCAGCCGTCAGCGTATAGGGAGGTCCTACAATGAGCAGTTCTTC.

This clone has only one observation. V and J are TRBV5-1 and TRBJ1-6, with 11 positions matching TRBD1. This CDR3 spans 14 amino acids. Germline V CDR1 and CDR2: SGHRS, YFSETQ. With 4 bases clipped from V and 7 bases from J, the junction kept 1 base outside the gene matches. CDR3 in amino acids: CASSRTGGNSPLHF. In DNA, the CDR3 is TGCGCCAGCAGCCGGACAGGGGGCAATTCACCCCTCCACTTT.

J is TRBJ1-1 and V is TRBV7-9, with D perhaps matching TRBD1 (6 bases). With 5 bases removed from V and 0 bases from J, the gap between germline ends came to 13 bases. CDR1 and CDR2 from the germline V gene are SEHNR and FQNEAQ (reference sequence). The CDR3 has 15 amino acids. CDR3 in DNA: TGTGCCAGCAGCATTAGACAGGCCGTGAACACTGAAGCTTTCTTT. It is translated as CASSIRQAVNTEAFF.

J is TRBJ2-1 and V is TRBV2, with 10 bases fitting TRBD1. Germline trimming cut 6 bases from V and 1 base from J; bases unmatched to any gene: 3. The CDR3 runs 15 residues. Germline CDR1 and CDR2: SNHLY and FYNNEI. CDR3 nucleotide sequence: TGTGCCAGCAGACGGACAGGGGGGTCCTACAATGAGCAGTTCTTC. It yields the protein CASRRTGGSYNEQFF.

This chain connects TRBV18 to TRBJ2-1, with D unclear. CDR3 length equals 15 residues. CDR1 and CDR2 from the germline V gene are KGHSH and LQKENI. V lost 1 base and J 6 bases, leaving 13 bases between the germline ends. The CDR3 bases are TGTGCCAGCTCACCACTAGACTTTGATTCCAATGAGCAGTTCTTC. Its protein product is CASSPLDFDSNEQFF. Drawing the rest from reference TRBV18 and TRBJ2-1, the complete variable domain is NAGVMQNPRHLVRRRGQEARLRCSPMKGHSHVYWYRQLPEEGLKFMVYLQKENIIDESGMPKERFSAEFPKEGPSILRIQQVVRGDSAAYFCASSPLDFDSNEQFFGPGTRLTVL.

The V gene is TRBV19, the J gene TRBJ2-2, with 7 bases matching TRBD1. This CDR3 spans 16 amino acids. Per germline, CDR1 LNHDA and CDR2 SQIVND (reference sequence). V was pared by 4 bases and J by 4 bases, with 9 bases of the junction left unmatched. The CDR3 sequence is CASSTNRGLSTGELFF. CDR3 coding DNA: TGTGCCAGTAGTACAAACAGGGGCCTTAGCACCGGGGAGCTGTTTTTT.

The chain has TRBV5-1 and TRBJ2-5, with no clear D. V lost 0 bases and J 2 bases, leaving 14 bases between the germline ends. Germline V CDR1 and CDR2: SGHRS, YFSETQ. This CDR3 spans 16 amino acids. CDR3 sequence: CASSLARQESQETQYF. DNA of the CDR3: TGCGCCAGCAGCTTGGCCCGGCAGGAATCGCAAGAGACCCAGTACTTC. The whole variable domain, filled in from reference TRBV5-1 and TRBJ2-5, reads KAGVTQTPRYLIKTRGQQVTLSCSPISGHRSVSWYQQTPGQGLQFLFEYFSETQRNKGNFPGRFSGRQFSNSRSEMNVSTLELGDSALYLCASSLARQESQETQYFGPGTRLLVL.

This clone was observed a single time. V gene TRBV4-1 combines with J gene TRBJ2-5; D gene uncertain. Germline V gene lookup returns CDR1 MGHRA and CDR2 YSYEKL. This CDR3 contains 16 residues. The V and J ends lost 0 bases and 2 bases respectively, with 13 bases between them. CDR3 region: CASSQDPLMEQETQYF. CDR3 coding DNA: TGCGCCAGCAGCCAAGATCCCCTCATGGAGCAAGAGACCCAGTACTTC.

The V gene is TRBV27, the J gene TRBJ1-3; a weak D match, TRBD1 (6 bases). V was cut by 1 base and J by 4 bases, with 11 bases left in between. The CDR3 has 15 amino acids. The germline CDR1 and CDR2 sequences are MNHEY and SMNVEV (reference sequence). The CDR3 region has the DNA TGTGCCAGCAGTTTATTCCGGGACAAAGGAAACACCATATATTTT. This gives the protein CASSLFRDKGNTIYF.

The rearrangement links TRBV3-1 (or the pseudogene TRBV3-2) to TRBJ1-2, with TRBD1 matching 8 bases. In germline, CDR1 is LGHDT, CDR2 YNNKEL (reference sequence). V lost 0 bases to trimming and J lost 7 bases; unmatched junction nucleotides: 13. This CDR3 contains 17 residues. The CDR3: CASSQDLAGGKWRGYTF. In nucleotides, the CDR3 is TGTGCCAGCAGCCAAGATCTTGCAGGGGGCAAGTGGCGTGGCTACACCTTC.

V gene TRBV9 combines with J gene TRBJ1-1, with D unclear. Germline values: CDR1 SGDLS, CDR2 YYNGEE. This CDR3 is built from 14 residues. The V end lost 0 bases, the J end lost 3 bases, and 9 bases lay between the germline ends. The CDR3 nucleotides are TGTGCCAGCAGCGTAGTTTACTTAGACACTGAAGCTTTCTTT. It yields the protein CASSVVYLDTEAFF.

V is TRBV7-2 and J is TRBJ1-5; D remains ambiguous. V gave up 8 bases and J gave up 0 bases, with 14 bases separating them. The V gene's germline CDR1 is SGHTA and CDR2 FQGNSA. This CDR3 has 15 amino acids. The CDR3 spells CASSPPGFSNQPQHF. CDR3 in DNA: TGTGCCAGCTCTCCCCCGGGGTTTAGCAATCAGCCCCAGCATTTT.

The CDR3 bases are TGTGCCAGCAGCCTGGGACAGGCGGGATACTATGGCTACACCTTC. It yields the protein CASSLGQAGYYGYTF. The rearrangement links TRBV7-9 to TRBJ1-2; TRBD1 agrees at 8 bases. The CDR3 is 15 amino acids. Unmatched junction bases numbered 8, after V lost 5 bases and J lost 3 bases. Germline V gene lookup returns CDR1 SEHNR and CDR2 FQNEAQ (reference sequence).

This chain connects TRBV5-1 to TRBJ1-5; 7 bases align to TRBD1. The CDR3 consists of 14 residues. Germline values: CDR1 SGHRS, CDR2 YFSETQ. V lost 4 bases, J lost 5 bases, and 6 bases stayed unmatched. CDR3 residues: CASSPGTDYQPQHF. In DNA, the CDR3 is TGCGCCAGCAGCCCCGGGACAGATTATCAGCCCCAGCATTTT.

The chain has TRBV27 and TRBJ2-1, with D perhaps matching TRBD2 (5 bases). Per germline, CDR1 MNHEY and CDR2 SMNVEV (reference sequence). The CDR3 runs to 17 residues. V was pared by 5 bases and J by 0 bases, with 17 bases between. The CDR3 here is CASSMAGNLYSYNEQFF. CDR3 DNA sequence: TGTGCCAGCAGTATGGCGGGTAATTTGTACTCCTACAATGAGCAGTTCTTC.